Sequencing of this TCR beta chain was carried out in a study of cytomegalovirus exposure and HLA in healthy donors. CDR3 length: 15 residues. Trimming cost V 0 bases and J 1 base, with 9 bases left between them. From germline, CDR1 is KGHSH and CDR2 LQKENI. PCR employed 60 Vbeta and 13 Jbeta primers. Data came from immunoSEQ multiplex PCR; TCRdb stores just in-frame clones and leaves some out. The profile covers around 99,000 clones, with 69% appearing a single time and 4.5% to 5.5% taken by the ten largest. The receptor comes from a woman between 65 and 79 years old in good health and CMV-seropositive. This sequence joins TRBV18 and TRBJ1-2; D gene unclear. Sample: PBMCs. CDR3 DNA: TGTGCCAGCTCACCACCGACAAATCTTAACTATGGCTACACCTTC. Translating gives CASSPPTNLNYGYTF. The full variable domain, with the rest looked up from reference TRBV18 and TRBJ1-2, is NAGVMQNPRHLVRRRGQEARLRCSPMKGHSHVYWYRQLPEEGLKFMVYLQKENIIDESGMPKERFSAEFPKEGPSILRIQQVVRGDSAAYFCASSPPTNLNYGYTFGSGTRLTVV.